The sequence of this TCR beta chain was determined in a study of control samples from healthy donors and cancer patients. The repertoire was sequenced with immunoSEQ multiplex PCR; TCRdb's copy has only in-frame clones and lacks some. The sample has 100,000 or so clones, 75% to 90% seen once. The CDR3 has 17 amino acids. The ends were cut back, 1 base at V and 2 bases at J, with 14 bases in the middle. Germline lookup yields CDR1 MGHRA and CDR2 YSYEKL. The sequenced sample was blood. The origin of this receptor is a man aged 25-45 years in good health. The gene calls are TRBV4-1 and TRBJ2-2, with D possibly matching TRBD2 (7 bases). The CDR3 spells CASSQVRGGLNTGELFF. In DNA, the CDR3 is TGCGCCAGCAGCCAAGTTAGGGGGGGTCTCAACACCGGGGAGCTGTTTTTT.